This paragraph reports one T cell receptor beta chain. The antigen is undetermined. The sample is drawn from a study of vaccination effects on CD4 cells after COVID-19. Antigen-specific CD4+ T cells expanded by the ViraFEST assay with viral peptide pools were then sequenced. Subsequent to roughly 9 days of culture, CD4+ T cells were isolated. Participants were vaccinated with two doses of either the BNT162b2 or mRNA-1273 vaccine. Generated by immunoSEQ multiplex PCR, the TCRdb table keeps only in-frame clones and is missing some. The sample includes tens of thousands of clones, about 78% of them seen just once. The V segment lost 4 bases and the J segment 5 bases; nucleotides outside the gene matches: 4. CDR3 length: 14 amino acids. CDR1 and CDR2 (germline): SGHTA, FQGNSA.

This receptor was obtained from a human donor who received a COVID-19 vaccine. The chain combines TRBV7-2 with TRBJ2-5, with 10 bases fitting TRBD2. The sequences come from CD4+ T cells from PBMCs cultured with HCoV-OC43 spike peptides, collected after COVID-19 vaccination. Subset described: HCoV-OC43 spike overlapping peptide pool stimulation. In DNA form, the CDR3 reads TGTGCCAGCAGCTCTAGCGGGGGCTATGAGACCCAGTACTTC. The encoded protein is CASSSSGGYETQYF.